The source of this T cell receptor (beta chain) is a study of T cells after posttransplantation cyclophosphamide. Study-wide results and limits: Donor-recipient repertoire similarity was low at 1-2 months, rising over year one. Recipient CMV seropositivity and CMV reactivation strongly tracked TRB clonality. Blood and skin or GI T cell repertoires showed limited TRB overlap.

Cyclophosphamide on days +3 and +4 followed busulfan-fludarabine conditioning and a marrow graft. Profiled with immunoSEQ multiplex PCR; TCRdb holds only in-frame clones, not every one. This table has around 18,000 clones, roughly 80% appearing once. To note about this clone: The antigen remains unidentified.

Per germline, CDR1 LNHNV and CDR2 YYDKDF (reference sequence). V was pared by 2 bases and J by 5 bases, with 18 bases between. The CDR3 sequence is 16 residues long. The chain recombines TRBV15 with TRBJ1-1; D might be TRBD1 (6 bases). This clonotype originated in a female patient aged 40-50 years who received an allogeneic stem cell transplant from a related donor, was CMV-positive, and had no GVHD. Some of these T cells may belong to the graft donor. Specimen: CD8+ T cells sorted from PBMCs, collected approximately 2,000 days after a stem cell transplant with posttransplant cyclophosphamide. CDR3 in amino acids: CATSRPLRGSGTEAFF. In nucleotides, the CDR3 is TGTGCCACCAGCAGACCGCTGAGGGGGTCAGGTACTGAAGCTTTCTTT. Filled out from reference TRBV15 and TRBJ1-1, the complete variable domain reads DAMVIQNPRYQVTQFGKPVTLSCSQTLNHNVMYWYQQKSSQAPKLLFHYYDKDFNNEADTPDNFQSRRPNTSFCFLDIRSPGLGDTAMYLCATSRPLRGSGTEAFFGQGTRLTVV.